This TCR beta chain was observed in a study of persistence of HIV-infected CD4 T cells. Study summary: CD4+ T cells responding to CMV or HIV-1 Gag were isolated.

This was the immunoSEQ version 4 assay in survey mode. Only in-frame clones appear in the TCRdb table, and some are missing; sequencing was by immunoSEQ multiplex PCR. The top ten clones hold approximately 1.6% of a sample with more than 30,000 clones, approximately 84% of them seen once. As for this clone: What it binds is not known.

Lysates of CMV-infected fibroblasts at roughly 10 ug/mL stimulated these cells. CD40L-negative CD69-negative CD45RO-high memory CD4+ T cells were sorted as populations depleted of antigen-responding cells. CD8+ T cells were removed from PBMCs prior to stimulation. The V and J ends lost 3 bases and 7 bases respectively, with 15 bases between them. CDR1 is KGHSH and CDR2 is LQKENI in the germline V gene. The CDR3 is made up of 14 amino acids. Study-wide points: Rare CMV-responding cells carrying HIV-1 proviruses were not analyzed separately for TCR. Antigen-responding cells were enriched for degenerate expanded CDR3beta sequences.

Sequenced here: CD4+ T cells sorted from PBMCs after roughly 18-hour stimulation, sampled from a patient who received antiretroviral therapy. The source of this sequence is an adult man with HIV who was CMV-seropositive. The chain uses TRBV18 and TRBJ1-2; tentative D call: TRBD1 (6 bases). The CDR3 protein is CASSPQQGDSGYTF. The CDR3, as DNA: TGTGCCAGCTCACCTCAACAGGGAGACAGTGGCTACACCTTC.